Listed below are T cell receptor beta chains from one sample, sequenced in a study of shared clonotypes between healthy human individuals. Repertoires were generated with immunoSEQ multiplex PCR, while TCRdb's copy carries only in-frame clones and drops some. Among about 2.1 million clones listed, 85% to 95% were seen once. Specimen: naive CD8+ T cells from PBMCs. Receptor source: a man younger than 30 in good health. Some clones in this sample may be carry-over from other donors' samples. Each CDR3 is given with its conserved first and last residue. Fields, in order: V gene, clone size, J gene, D gene, CDR3 length, CDR3 DNA, CDR3 protein. D genes are given only for firm matches. The size of a clone is reported for some rows only, either as once, few or many, or as a class for expanded clones.

TRBV11-1	once	TRBJ2-5	NA	13	TGTGCCAGCAGCCCCGGCCGTCAAGAGACCCAGTACTTC	CASSPGRQETQYF
TRBV20-1	NA	TRBJ2-1	NA	11	TGCAGTGCTAGGGGCAACAATGAGCAGTTCTTC	CSARGNNEQFF
TRBV27	NA	TRBJ2-1	NA	12	TGTGCCAGCAGTACCGCCGACTCTAAGCAGTTCTTC	CASSTADSKQFF
TRBV7-2	NA	TRBJ2-5	NA	15	TGTGCCAGCAGCTTAGGGCAGGTCCTATTGGAGACCCAGTACTTC	CASSLGQVLLETQYF
TRBV6-6	NA	TRBJ2-2	NA	15	TGTGCCAGCAAGTCCCTCTCAGCCGTTACCGGGGAGCTGTTTTTT	CASKSLSAVTGELFF
TRBV27	few	TRBJ1-1	NA	16	TGTGCCACCGCAGAGAGTCCGGCCGCTTGGAACACTGAAGCTTTCTTT	CATAESPAAWNTEAFF
TRBV29-1	once	TRBJ2-3	NA	14	TGCAGCGTTGAAGATAGCGGAGTATCGGATACGCAGTATTTT	CSVEDSGVSDTQYF
TRBV27	NA	TRBJ2-5	NA	16	TGTGCCAGCAGTTTAATGGGGGCGCGAGCGGTAGAGACCCAGTACTTC	CASSLMGARAVETQYF
TRBV7-3	NA	TRBJ2-2	TRBD1	15	TGTGCCAGCAGCATGCGGACAGGGAGGACCGGGGAGCTGTTTTTT	CASSMRTGRTGELFF
TRBV27	NA	TRBJ2-7	NA	15	TGTGCCAGCAGTTTACAGGGGACGGGGATGGGCGAGCAGTACTTC	CASSLQGTGMGEQYF
TRBV28	NA	TRBJ1-5	NA	12	TGTGCCAGCAGTTCCAGATATCAGCCCCAGCATTTT	CASSSRYQPQHF
TRBV4-3	NA	TRBJ2-1	TRBD2	17	TGCGCCAGCAGCCTCGAGACTAGCGGGAGTTGGTACAATGAGCAGTTCTTC	CASSLETSGSWYNEQFF
TRBV15	NA	TRBJ1-2	TRBD1	16	TGTGCCACCAGCAGAGGAGGGACAGAGAGAACCTATGGCTACACCTTC	CATSRGGTERTYGYTF
TRBV11-2	NA	TRBJ2-6	NA	17	TGTGCCAGCAGCGAATTGGACAGAGTCTCTGGGGCCAACGTCCTGACTTTC	CASSELDRVSGANVLTF
TRBV7-8	NA	TRBJ2-5	NA	14	TGTGCCAGCAGAGTGGAGGCTGGGTCAGAGACCCAGTACTTC	CASRVEAGSETQYF
TRBV10-3	NA	TRBJ1-2	NA	14	TGTGCCATCAGTGAGGCGGGGTTTGGGGGAGGCTACACCTTC	CAISEAGFGGGYTF
TRBV7-2	NA	TRBJ1-1	NA	12	TGTGCCAGCAGCCCCAGGAACACTGAAGCTTTCTTT	CASSPRNTEAFF
TRBV20-1	NA	TRBJ1-1	NA	10	TGCAGCCCAGGGGATCTTGAAGCTTTCTTT	CSPGDLEAFF
TRBV2	NA	TRBJ2-1	NA	13	TGTGCCAGCATCCAACTGGATTACAATGAGCAGTTCTTC	CASIQLDYNEQFF
TRBV4-1	NA	TRBJ1-3	NA	15	TGCGCCAGCAGCCCCATAGGGGGCTCTGGAAACACCATATATTTT	CASSPIGGSGNTIYF
TRBV28	NA	TRBJ2-6	NA	16	TGTGCCAGCGGCGACTTAAACTTCTCTGGGGCCAACGTCCTGACTTTC	CASGDLNFSGANVLTF
TRBV27	NA	TRBJ1-1	NA	13	TGTGCCAGCAGTTTAACGGGGAACACTGAAGCTTTCTTT	CASSLTGNTEAFF
TRBV7-6	NA	TRBJ2-7	TRBD2	15	TGTGCCAGCAGCCCCCGGGAGGGGAGCGCCTACGAGCAGTACTTC	CASSPREGSAYEQYF
TRBV9	NA	TRBJ2-2	TRBD2	16	TGTGCCAGCAGCTTGCCCCTAGCGGGAGGCACCGGGGAGCTGTTTTTT	CASSLPLAGGTGELFF
TRBV4-1	NA	TRBJ2-3	TRBD1	16	TGCGCCAGCAGCCTCCAGGGACAGACTAGCACAGATACGCAGTATTTT	CASSLQGQTSTDTQYF
TRBV6-5	NA	TRBJ2-1	NA	11	TGTGCCAGCAGTGGGAGAAATGAGCAGTTCTTC	CASSGRNEQFF
TRBV28	NA	TRBJ2-1	NA	18	TGTGCCAGCAGTTTATCCCCGCGGTCGGGGCAGACTGGAAATGAGCAGTTCTTC	CASSLSPRSGQTGNEQFF
TRBV7-9	NA	TRBJ1-5	NA	17	TGTGCCAGCAGCCTTAGTCATGACCCCGGCTCACCCCAGCCCCAGCATTTT	CASSLSHDPGSPQPQHF
TRBV6-5	once	TRBJ2-7	NA	14	TGTGCCAGCAGTTACTCAGGACAGTCCCACGAGCAGTACTTC	CASSYSGQSHEQYF
TRBV7-9	once	TRBJ2-2	NA	17	TGTGCCAGCAGCCCTCCGTTGGCTTACGGGAGCACCGGGGAGCTGTTTTTT	CASSPPLAYGSTGELFF
TRBV5-6	once	TRBJ2-1	NA	14	TGTGCCAGCAGCTTGGTGGACAGTTACAATGAGCAGTTCTTC	CASSLVDSYNEQFF
TRBV11-2	NA	TRBJ2-1	NA	16	TGTGCCAGCAGCTCGGGACTTACAGACCCTTACAATGAGCAGTTCTTC	CASSSGLTDPYNEQFF
TRBV28	few	TRBJ1-1	NA	13	TGTGCCAGCAGTCCCCAGGGGAGGGCTGAAGCTTTCTTT	CASSPQGRAEAFF
TRBV4-1	few	TRBJ2-5	NA	15	TGCGCCAGCAGCTCAACCGGGTTGGGCCAAGAGACCCAGTACTTC	CASSSTGLGQETQYF
TRBV28	NA	TRBJ1-2	TRBD1	13	TGTGCCAGCAGGTCCCGGGACAGCTATGGCTACACCTTC	CASRSRDSYGYTF
TRBV30	NA	TRBJ1-2	NA	15	TGTGCCTGGAGTGTGTACCCCCGAATGGACTATGGCTACACCTTC	CAWSVYPRMDYGYTF